This T cell receptor beta chain is from a study of T-cell memory formation after mild COVID-19. V was pared by 7 bases and J by 0 bases, with 11 bases between. The CDR3 has 14 amino acids. The germline CDR1 and CDR2 sequences are SEHNR and FQNEAQ (reference sequence). This clonotype was detected ten times or more. TCRdb analysed the 5' RACE reads with MiXCR anew, one entry per CDR3 protein. The sample consists of roughly 200,000 distinct CDR3 sequences, 16% of them appearing once. The TCR originated in an adult woman who had mild COVID-19 (a few samples of this study predate the infection). Cell type and time point are not known. The V call is TRBV7-9, the J call TRBJ2-3, with D uncertain. The sample comprised PBMCs or a T cell subset sorted from them (not recorded which). Here the CDR3 DNA reads TGTGCCAGCACCACGGTATCGAGCACAGATACGCAGTATTTT. This gives the protein CASTTVSSTDTQYF.